The 10 T cell receptor beta chains below were found in one sample sequenced in a study of blood T cell repertoires in COVID-19 (dated by TCRdb to about 2020). The library was obtained by the immunoSEQ multiplex PCR assay. TCRdb took over this immuneACCESS table, retaining in-frame rearrangements with V and J assigned. Such tables are incomplete; in checked studies, under half of the missing clones stem from an unresolved V gene, and the remainder is unexplained. The sample table records fewer than 90,000 clones; nearly 95% of these occur just once. Clones ranked in the top ten supply approximately 4.2% of the sample. What was sequenced was peripheral blood. The receptors were sampled from a human donor with active COVID-19. The donor label of this sample is uncertain.

This sequence joins TRBV5-1 and TRBJ1-5; TRBD1 agrees at 7 bases. The CDR3 is 15 amino acids. After removal of 0 bases from V and 3 bases from J, the junction contained 3 bases not matched to a gene. Germline V lookup: CDR1 SGHRS, CDR2 YFSETQ. Written as DNA, the CDR3 is TGCGCCAGCAGCTTGGTAACAGGGGCCAATCAGCCCCAGCATTTT. Its protein product is CASSLVTGANQPQHF.

This rearrangement joins TRBV6-5 to TRBJ2-7; 7 bases agree with TRBD1. The CDR3 has 11 amino acids. Germline V gives CDR1 MNHEY, CDR2 SVGAGI. The trim removed 8 bases at V and 7 bases at J, leaving 5 bases unmatched. CDR3 bases: TGTGCCAGCGGGCAGGGGGTGGAGCAGTACTTC. Its translation is CASGQGVEQYF.

The rearrangement links TRBV7-9 to TRBJ2-2; D ambiguous. V gave up 5 bases and J gave up 1 base, with 8 bases separating them. In germline, CDR1 is SEHNR, CDR2 FQNEAQ (reference sequence). CDR3 size: 14 residues. The DNA of the CDR3 is TGTGCCAGCAGCGTGAACAGGAACACCGGGGAGCTGTTTTTT. Residues: CASSVNRNTGELFF.

This chain uses TRBV27 with TRBJ1-1; tentatively, D is TRBD1 (5 bases). The CDR3 spans 15 residues. Germline CDR1 is MNHEY and CDR2 is SMNVEV (reference sequence). V was shortened by 5 bases and J by 0 bases, with 13 bases between the two germline ends. DNA of the CDR3: TGTGCCAGCAGTCGGCGGAGGGGATTGAACACTGAAGCTTTCTTT. This codes for CASSRRRGLNTEAFF.

The chain links TRBV19 to TRBJ1-4; D possibly corresponds to TRBD1 (6 bases). The CDR3 consists of 15 residues. Per germline, CDR1 LNHDA and CDR2 SQIVND (reference sequence). Trimming cost V 6 bases and J 0 bases, with 11 bases left between them. The CDR3 region is CASRRRQATNEKLFF. The CDR3 DNA sequence: TGTGCCAGTAGAAGGAGACAGGCAACTAATGAAAAACTGTTTTTT.

As to this clone: The identical CDR3 is also encoded by other nucleotide sequences in the sample. The chain combines TRBV2 with TRBJ1-1; maybe TRBD1 (6 bases). V was cut by 7 bases and J by 5 bases, with 8 bases left in between. Looked up from germline, CDR1 is SNHLY and CDR2 is FYNNEI. The CDR3 has 11 amino acids. The CDR3 region has the DNA TGTGCCAGCATCCAGGGGACTGAAGCTTTCTTT. Its protein product is CASIQGTEAFF. Drawing the rest from reference TRBV2 and TRBJ1-1, the complete variable domain is EPEVTQTPSHQVTQMGQEVILRCVPISNHLYFYWYRQILGQKVEFLVSFYNNEISEKSEIFDDQFSVERPDGSNFTLKIRSTKLEDSAMYFCASIQGTEAFFGQGTRLTVV.

The V and J genes are TRBV5-1 and TRBJ2-3; 9 bases line up with TRBD1. The CDR3 has 15 amino acids. J gave up 4 bases and V 1 base, and 4 bases lay outside the gene matches. Per germline, CDR1 SGHRS and CDR2 YFSETQ. Here the CDR3 reads CASSLNRGQADTQYF. CDR3 DNA: TGCGCCAGCAGCTTGAACAGGGGGCAAGCAGATACGCAGTATTTT.

The gene calls are TRBV5-5 and TRBJ2-7, with a tentative D call TRBD2 (5 bases). The germline V gene encodes CDR1 SGHKS and CDR2 YYEKEE (reference sequence). This CDR3 comprises 15 residues. V was clipped by 0 bases and J by 3 bases, with 13 bases between them. CDR3 loop: CASSLAGSGFYEQYF. The CDR3 nucleotides read TGTGCCAGCAGCTTGGCGGGGTCGGGGTTCTACGAGCAGTACTTC.

The chain is built from TRBV6-5 and TRBJ2-3; D possibly corresponds to TRBD2 (5 bases). This CDR3 comprises 13 residues. With 5 bases removed from V and 6 bases from J, the gap between germline ends came to 12 bases. Germline V CDR1 and CDR2: MNHEY, SVGAGI. CDR3 bases: TGTGCCAGCAGTCCCCGGACTTTGGATACGCAGTATTTT. This codes for CASSPRTLDTQYF.

The CDR3 reads CASSLPGQAFSETQYF. For the CDR3, the DNA is TGTGCCAGCAGTTTACCAGGACAGGCATTTTCGGAGACCCAGTACTTC. V and J are TRBV28 and TRBJ2-5; 7 bases map to TRBD1. The length of the CDR3 is 16 residues. Germline V gene lookup returns CDR1 MDHEN and CDR2 SYDVKM. V shed 2 bases, J shed 5 bases, and the junction held 11 bases outside the gene matches.